These 28 T cell receptor beta chains share one sample of origin, sequenced in a study of cytomegalovirus exposure and HLA in healthy donors. Measured with immunoSEQ multiplex PCR; TCRdb has only the in-frame clones, and not every one. The sample shows fewer than 350,000 clones, roughly 90% of them seen only once. Sequenced: PBMCs. All receptors come from a woman under 30 in good health and CMV-seronegative.

The chain has TRBV28 and TRBJ2-4; tentative D call: TRBD2 (5 bases). The CDR3 covers 11 residues. Trimming removed 6 bases from V and 9 bases from J, with 9 bases in between. Germline-derived CDR1 and CDR2 are MDHEN and SYDVKM. CDR3 sequence: CASSEGIIQYF. CDR3 sequence (DNA): TGTGCCAGCAGCGAGGGAATCATTCAGTACTTC.

This chain uses TRBV5-1 with TRBJ2-7; possible D gene TRBD2, 5 bases. The CDR3 extends over 12 amino acids. V lost 0 bases and J lost 6, with 7 bases in between. Germline CDR1 SGHRS, CDR2 YFSETQ. CDR3 sequence reads: CASSLESGEQYF. CDR3 sequence (DNA): TGCGCCAGCAGCTTGGAGAGCGGCGAGCAGTACTTC.

The V and J genes are TRBV18 and TRBJ2-5; TRBD2 matches at 8 bases. CDR1 is KGHSH, CDR2 LQKENI, per germline. With V trimmed by 8 bases and J by 4 bases, 9 bases remained unmatched. This CDR3 has 14 residues. This CDR3 reads CASRGGNFRETQYF. CDR3 bases: TGTGCCAGCCGGGGGGGAAATTTTAGAGAGACCCAGTACTTC.

The chain uses TRBV2 and TRBJ1-1, with 8 bases identical to TRBD1. CDR3 size: 13 residues. Germline trimming cut 5 bases from V and 4 bases from J; bases unmatched to any gene: 3. Germline V gene sequence: CDR1 SNHLY, CDR2 FYNNEI. CDR3 DNA sequence: TGTGCCAGCAGTTCCAGGGGGCCCACTGAAGCTTTCTTT. It is translated as CASSSRGPTEAFF.

This chain uses TRBV29-1 with TRBJ2-1; D not certain. CDR3 length: 12 residues. Trimming stripped 6 bases from V and 4 bases from J, with 10 bases between. The germline gives CDR1 SQVTM, CDR2 ANQGSEA. The CDR3 DNA reads TGCAGCGTAACACTCAGGTACAATGAGCAGTTCTTC. This sequence encodes CSVTLRYNEQFF.

In DNA, the CDR3 is TGTGCCATCAGTGACGAGGCGACCAGGGGAGCTTTCTTT. This encodes CAISDEATRGAFF. V usage is TRBV10-3 and J usage is TRBJ1-1; TRBD1 might be the D (6 bases). Germline CDR1 and CDR2: ENHRY and SYGVKD. V lost 3 bases and J lost 10, with 15 bases in between. CDR3 size: 13 residues.

The chain recombines TRBV27 with TRBJ2-7; 8 nucleotides align to TRBD2. The CDR3 sequence is 14 residues long. V was clipped by 5 bases and J by 2 bases; unmatched bases: 5. CDR1 MNHEY and CDR2 SMNVEV come from the germline V gene (reference sequence). CDR3: CASSLIAGTYEQYF. The CDR3 nucleotides read TGTGCCAGCAGTCTGATAGCGGGAACCTACGAGCAGTACTTC.

Here the CDR3 reads CASSQDPNPSSYNEQFF. The CDR3 bases are TGTGCCAGCAGCCAAGACCCGAACCCGAGCTCCTACAATGAGCAGTTCTTC. The chain recombines TRBV4-2 with TRBJ2-1, with D unresolved. Germline lookup yields CDR1 LGHNA and CDR2 YNFKEQ. Trimming shortened V by 0 bases and J by 0 bases, and 12 bases separated the two germline ends. The CDR3 extends over 17 amino acids.

The V gene is TRBV28, the J gene TRBJ2-7, with 8 bases matching TRBD1. CDR1 is MDHEN, CDR2 SYDVKM, per germline. With 9 bases clipped from V and 2 bases from J, the junction kept 12 bases outside the gene matches. The CDR3 runs to 15 residues. The CDR3 DNA follows: TGTGCCAGTGTTGATGCGGGACAGGTCGCCTACGAGCAGTACTTC. Its protein product is CASVDAGQVAYEQYF.

This clone occurred once. This chain uses TRBV6-1 with TRBJ2-7; 8 bases map to TRBD2. CDR1 and CDR2 from the germline V gene are MNHNS and SASEGT. With 8 bases clipped from V and 6 bases from J, the junction kept 12 bases outside the gene matches. The CDR3 runs to 14 residues. The CDR3 coding sequence is TGTGCCAGCCATCCCAGCGGGAGTCTCAGCGAGCAGTACTTC. As protein: CASHPSGSLSEQYF.

V is TRBV6-5 and J is TRBJ2-1; D remains unclear. The CDR3 is 12 amino acids. V was cut by 7 bases and J by 5 bases, with 9 bases left in between. Germline CDR1 MNHEY, CDR2 SVGAGI. The CDR3 DNA sequence: TGTGCCAGCAAGACACTGGACAATGAGCAGTTCTTC. This codes for CASKTLDNEQFF.

The chain has TRBV27 and TRBJ2-3, with D tentatively TRBD1 (6 bases). V lost 1 base and J 0 bases, leaving 11 bases between the germline ends. The CDR3 has 16 residues. CDR1 and CDR2 (germline): MNHEY, SMNVEV (reference sequence). The CDR3 DNA reads TGTGCCAGCAGTTTATACGGCAGGGGAAGCACAGATACGCAGTATTTT. It translates to CASSLYGRGSTDTQYF.

The genes are TRBV11-2 and TRBJ2-7; no firm D call. This CDR3 contains 12 residues. In germline, CDR1 is SGHAT, CDR2 FQNNGV. V lost 2 bases and J 3 bases, leaving 5 bases between the germline ends. In DNA, the CDR3 is TGTGCCAGCAGCTTAACTGTCTACGAGCAGTACTTC. Its translation: CASSLTVYEQYF. The variable domain in full, with the rest retrieved from reference TRBV11-2 and TRBJ2-7, is EAGVAQSPRYKIIEKRQSVAFWCNPISGHATLYWYQQILGQGPKLLIQFQNNGVVDDSQLPKDRFSAERLKGVDSTLKIQPAKLEDSAVYLCASSLTVYEQYFGPGTRLTVT.

Remarks on this clone: The junction does not match germline at one end; this may be a read error. The chain carries TRBV7-7 and TRBJ2-1; 10 nucleotides agree with TRBD2. In germline, CDR1 is SSHAT, CDR2 FNYEAQ (reference sequence). The CDR3 runs to 17 residues. This CDR3 is CASRTTVLAGFINEQFF. CDR3 in DNA: TGTGCTAGCAGGACAACGGTACTAGCGGGATTCATCAATGAGCAGTTCTTC.

V and J are TRBV2 and TRBJ2-7; 12 positions agree with TRBD2. This CDR3 has 15 residues. Germline V CDR1 and CDR2: SNHLY, FYNNEI. After removal of 6 bases from V and 1 base from J, the junction contained 4 bases not matched to a gene. CDR3: CASRIGLAGSYEQYF. The CDR3 bases are TGTGCCAGCAGAATCGGACTAGCGGGGTCCTACGAGCAGTACTTC.

The V gene is TRBV19, the J gene TRBJ1-6; the match to TRBD1 covers 11 bases. V was clipped by 7 bases and J by 8 bases; unmatched bases: 1. The CDR3 contains 13 residues. The germline gives CDR1 LNHDA, CDR2 SQIVND (reference sequence). The CDR3 nucleotides are TGTGCCAGTACGGGACAGGGGGATTCACCCCTCCACTTT. The encoded protein is CASTGQGDSPLHF.

This chain joins TRBV6-1 and TRBJ2-7; 11 bases agree with TRBD2. The ends lost 3 bases at V and 2 bases at J; junction bases unmatched: 3. Germline V gene sequence: CDR1 MNHNS, CDR2 SASEGT. There are 15 residues in the CDR3. The CDR3 spells CASSDLAGGPYEQYF. CDR3 sequence (DNA): TGTGCCAGCAGTGACCTAGCGGGAGGCCCCTACGAGCAGTACTTC.

This chain links TRBV5-4 with TRBJ2-7; possible D gene TRBD2, 5 bases. There are 14 residues in the CDR3. Trimming left V 4 bases short and J 3 bases short, with 14 bases between. CDR1 is SGHNT and CDR2 is YYREEE in the germline V gene (reference sequence). In DNA, the CDR3 is TGTGCCAGCAGCCCGGTTATCGGGAACTACGAGCAGTACTTC. This codes for CASSPVIGNYEQYF.

Comment on this clone: The junction departs from germline at one end; a sequencing error may be responsible. The V gene is TRBV6-5, the J gene TRBJ2-7; D might be TRBD2 (6 bases). Looked up from germline, CDR1 is MNHEY and CDR2 is SVGAGI. The CDR3 has 11 amino acids. CDR3 in amino acids: CASRPARGERF. Here the CDR3 DNA reads TGTGCCAGCAGACCCGCCCGCGGGGAAAGATTC.

V and J are TRBV29-1 and TRBJ1-1; D unclear. This CDR3 is 13 amino acids long. Looked up from germline, CDR1 is SQVTM and CDR2 is ANQGSEA. The V end was cut by 2 bases, the J end by 0 bases, with 7 bases between. CDR3 amino acids: CSVEQVLNTEAFF. For the CDR3, the DNA is TGCAGCGTTGAACAGGTGTTGAACACTGAAGCTTTCTTT.

A single count supports this clone. This chain uses TRBV6-1 with TRBJ1-5, with 8 bases lining up with TRBD1. The CDR3 contains 15 residues. V shed 3 bases and J 5 bases; nucleotides not matched to a gene: 6. CDR1 and CDR2 from the germline V gene are MNHNS and SASEGT. The CDR3 sequence: CASSDGTGRDQPQHF. The DNA for the CDR3 is TGTGCCAGCAGTGACGGGACAGGTAGGGATCAGCCCCAGCATTTT.

The chain uses TRBV13 and TRBJ2-7, with 7 positions matching TRBD2. CDR1 and CDR2 from the germline V gene are PRHDT and FYEKMQ (reference sequence). This CDR3 region has 15 residues. After removal of 0 bases from V and 2 bases from J, the junction contained 4 bases not matched to a gene. The CDR3 is CASSLGSGTPYEQYF. In DNA, the CDR3 is TGTGCCAGCAGCTTAGGGAGCGGGACCCCCTACGAGCAGTACTTC.

V is TRBV5-1 and J is TRBJ1-2; 9 bases agree with TRBD1. Trimming at V came to 3 bases and at J to 6 bases, leaving 12 bases not matched to a gene. The CDR3 extends over 16 amino acids. Germline V lookup: CDR1 SGHRS, CDR2 YFSETQ. The CDR3 here is CASSSLRTGEIDGYTF. CDR3 sequence (DNA): TGCGCCAGCAGCTCCTTAAGGACAGGGGAGATCGATGGCTACACCTTC.

The J gene is TRBJ1-2, the V gene TRBV29-1; D ambiguous. The CDR3 spans 12 residues. Germline CDR1 reads SQVTM; CDR2 reads ANQGSEA. V gave up 4 bases and J gave up 4 bases, with 10 bases separating them. The CDR3 here is CSVVASIYGYTF. The CDR3 DNA is TGCAGCGTTGTAGCCAGTATCTATGGCTACACCTTC.

The chain employs TRBV19 and TRBJ2-7, with TRBD1 as a possible D gene (6 bases). The length of the CDR3 is 15 residues. Germline V gene lookup returns CDR1 LNHDA and CDR2 SQIVND (reference sequence). Trimming left V 5 bases short and J 1 base short, with 15 bases between. CDR3 sequence (DNA): TGTGCCAGTAGTCCCCGCAGGGGAAAATCCTACGAGCAGTACTTC. Translating it yields CASSPRRGKSYEQYF.

The chain is built from TRBV10-2 and TRBJ2-5, with D possibly TRBD1 on 6 matching bases. The CDR3 contains 15 residues. The germline V gene has CDR1 WSHSY and CDR2 SAAADI. The V and J ends lost 8 bases and 2 bases respectively, with 18 bases between them. The CDR3 region is CASHRDGQTQETQYF. The CDR3 DNA is TGCGCCAGCCACAGGGACGGACAGACGCAAGAGACCCAGTACTTC.

The chain couples TRBV4-3 to TRBJ2-1; a possible D gene is TRBD1 (6 bases). This CDR3 has 21 residues. Trimming took off 1 base at V and 0 bases at J, with 25 bases between the two ends. CDR1 and CDR2 (germline): LGHNA, YSLEER. The CDR3 bases are TGCGCCAGCAGCCAAGTTCACCACTCGGGACACAACCTTTACTCCTACAATGAGCAGTTCTTC. It specifies CASSQVHHSGHNLYSYNEQFF.

The chain couples TRBV4-3 to TRBJ2-6; D unclear. The CDR3 totals 16 residues. V was trimmed by 4 bases and J by 1 base, leaving 11 bases between them. In germline, CDR1 is LGHNA, CDR2 YSLEER. CDR3 bases: TGCGCCAGCAGCCTTACAAAGACATCTGGGGCCAACGTCCTGACTTTC. Its translation: CASSLTKTSGANVLTF.